This T cell receptor beta chain emerged from a study of shared clonotypes between healthy human individuals. TCRdb's copy holds only in-frame clones and misses some; the assay was immunoSEQ multiplex PCR. This sample has about 960,000 clones; over 60% occur once, and the top ten carry roughly 1.5%. The CDR3 has 22 residues. In germline, CDR1 is WNHNN, CDR2 SYGVQD (reference sequence). The J segment lost 3 bases and the V segment lost 0 bases, leaving 18 bases of the junction unmatched. This clone has only a few counts. This chain uses TRBV10-1 with TRBJ2-2; 11 bases are a match to TRBD1. Source material: memory CD4+ T cells sorted from blood. Subset of the sample: CD45RA-negative fraction. This clonotype was obtained from a young man in good health. CDR3 sequence: CASSESTPVPYRDRGDTGELFF. Here the CDR3 DNA reads TGCGCCAGCAGTGAGTCAACTCCCGTACCTTACCGGGACAGGGGGGACACCGGGGAGCTGTTTTTT.